Below are 8 T cell receptor beta chains sequenced from a single sample in a study of blood T cell repertoires in COVID-19. Sequenced by immunoSEQ multiplex PCR; TCRdb stores in-frame clones only, minus some. The sample carries 150,000 to 200,000 clones, roughly 86% recorded once. Sequencing used peripheral blood. These receptors all come from a woman of 80 years or more in a cohort sampled during active or convalescent COVID-19.

The chain recombines TRBV25-1 with TRBJ2-2, with 7 bases identical to TRBD1. This CDR3 has 15 amino acids. Germline CDR1 is MGHDK and CDR2 is SYGVNS. V lost 3 bases to trimming and J lost 3 bases; unmatched junction nucleotides: 4. The CDR3 sequence is CASSDRDSYTGELFF. CDR3 nucleotide sequence: TGTGCCAGCAGTGACCGGGACAGCTACACCGGGGAGCTGTTTTTT.

This rearrangement joins TRBV29-1 to TRBJ1-2; D remains unclear. Deletions cut 4 bases from V and 7 bases from J, with 13 bases between. Germline-derived CDR1 and CDR2 are SQVTM and ANQGSEA. The CDR3 consists of 12 residues. CDR3 protein: CSVGPEDLGYTF. The CDR3 DNA is TGCAGCGTTGGACCGGAGGATCTTGGCTACACCTTC.

The chain recombines TRBV6-1 with TRBJ2-7; 9 bases fit TRBD2. Germline values: CDR1 MNHNS, CDR2 SASEGT. This CDR3 spans 16 amino acids. V was clipped by 4 bases and J by 8 bases; unmatched bases: 15. The CDR3 DNA follows: TGTGCCAGCAGTGGTCGCTATAGCGGGAGTATTTTAAAGCAGTACGTC. It yields the protein CASSGRYSGSILKQYV.

The chain links TRBV6-5 to TRBJ2-2; no firm D call. CDR1 is MNHEY and CDR2 is SVGAGI in the germline V gene. The CDR3 sequence is 13 residues long. With 4 bases removed from V and 1 base from J, the gap between germline ends came to 4 bases. The CDR3 nucleotides read TGTGCCAGCAGTTTCAAGAACACCGGGGAGCTGTTTTTT. As protein: CASSFKNTGELFF.

This sequence joins TRBV19 and TRBJ1-2; D not resolved. This CDR3 has 14 amino acids. Looked up from germline, CDR1 is LNHDA and CDR2 is SQIVND (reference sequence). The ends were cut back, 4 bases at V and 6 bases at J, with 15 bases in the middle. CDR3 sequence (DNA): TGTGCCAGTAGTAATGAGGGCCGGGTCGATGGCTACACCTTC. Translated: CASSNEGRVDGYTF.

This rearrangement joins TRBV13 to TRBJ2-1, with TRBD2 identical over 10 bases. The V gene end was trimmed by 2 bases and the J gene end by 6 bases; junction bases not matched to a gene: 4. The CDR3 is 15 amino acids. Germline V gene sequence: CDR1 PRHDT, CDR2 FYEKMQ (reference sequence). The CDR3 region has the DNA TGTGCCAGCAGCTTACTAGCGGGAGTCGGCAATGAGCAGTTCTTC. It specifies CASSLLAGVGNEQFF. The full variable domain, rest sourced from reference TRBV13 and TRBJ2-1, is AAGVIQSPRHLIKEKRETATLKCYPIPRHDTVYWYQQGPGQDPQFLISFYEKMQSDKGSIPDRFSAQQFSDYHSELNMSSLELGDSALYFCASSLLAGVGNEQFFGPGTRLTVL.

The rearrangement joins TRBV6-6 to TRBJ1-2, with 8 nucleotides matching TRBD1. The V gene's germline CDR1 is MNHNY and CDR2 SVGAGI (reference sequence). The CDR3 totals 15 residues. Trimming cost V 5 bases and J 7 bases; bases outside gene matches: 12. CDR3 bases: TGTGCCAGCAGTCCCCCCCCGGGACAGGCTAGTGGCTACACCTTC. Residues: CASSPPPGQASGYTF.

The J gene is TRBJ2-3, the V gene TRBV27; no clear D. The CDR3 loop spans 12 amino acids. Per germline, CDR1 MNHEY and CDR2 SMNVEV (reference sequence). The V end lost 2 bases, the J end lost 4 bases, and 4 bases lay between the germline ends. The CDR3 region has the DNA TGTGCCAGCAGTTTACGGTCAGATACGCAGTATTTT. Translation gives CASSLRSDTQYF.